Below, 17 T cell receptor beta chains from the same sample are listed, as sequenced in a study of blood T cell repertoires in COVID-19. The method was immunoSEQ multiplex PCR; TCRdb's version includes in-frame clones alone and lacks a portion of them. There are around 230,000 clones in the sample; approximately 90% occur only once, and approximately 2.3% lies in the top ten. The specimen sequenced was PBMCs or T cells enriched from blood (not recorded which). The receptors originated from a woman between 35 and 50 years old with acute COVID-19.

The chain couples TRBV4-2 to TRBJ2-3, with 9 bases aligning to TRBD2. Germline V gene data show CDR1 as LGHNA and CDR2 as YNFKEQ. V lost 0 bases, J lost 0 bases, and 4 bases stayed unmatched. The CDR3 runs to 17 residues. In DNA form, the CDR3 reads TGTGCCAGCAGCCAAGATGGAGCGGGAGGCAGCACAGATACGCAGTATTTT. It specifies CASSQDGAGGSTDTQYF.

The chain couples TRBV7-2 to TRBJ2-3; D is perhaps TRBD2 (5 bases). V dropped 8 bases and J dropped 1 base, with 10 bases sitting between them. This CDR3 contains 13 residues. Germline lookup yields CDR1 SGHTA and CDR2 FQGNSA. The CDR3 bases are TGTGCCAGCGAGGGTAGGCGCACAGATACGCAGTATTTT. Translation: CASEGRRTDTQYF.

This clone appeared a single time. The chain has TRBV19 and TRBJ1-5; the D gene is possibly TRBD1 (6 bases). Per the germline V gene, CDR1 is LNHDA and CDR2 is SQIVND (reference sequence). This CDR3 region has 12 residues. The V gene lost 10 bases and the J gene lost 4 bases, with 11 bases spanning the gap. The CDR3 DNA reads TGTGCCACCGACGACAGGAATCAGCCCCAGCATTTT. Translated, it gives CATDDRNQPQHF.

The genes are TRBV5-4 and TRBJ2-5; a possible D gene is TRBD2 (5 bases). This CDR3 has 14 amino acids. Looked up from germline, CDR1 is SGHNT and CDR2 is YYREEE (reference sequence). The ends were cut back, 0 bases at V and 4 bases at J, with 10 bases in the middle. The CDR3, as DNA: TGTGCCAGCAGCTTGGCTGCAGCGGCAGAGACCCAGTACTTC. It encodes CASSLAAAAETQYF.

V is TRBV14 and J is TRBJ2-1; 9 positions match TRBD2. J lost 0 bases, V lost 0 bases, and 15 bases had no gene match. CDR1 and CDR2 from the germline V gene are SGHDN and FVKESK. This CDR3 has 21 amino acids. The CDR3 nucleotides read TGTGCCAGCAGCCAAGATATAGAACAGAGGGTTAGCGGGAGCTCCTACAATGAGCAGTTCTTC. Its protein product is CASSQDIEQRVSGSSYNEQFF.

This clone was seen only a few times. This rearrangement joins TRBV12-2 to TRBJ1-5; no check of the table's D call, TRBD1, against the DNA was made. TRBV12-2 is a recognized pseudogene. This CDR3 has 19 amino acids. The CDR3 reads CASRFPPLDREESNQPQHF. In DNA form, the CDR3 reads TGTGCAAGTCGCTTTCCACCGCTCGACAGGGAAGAGAGCAATCAGCCCCAGCATTTT.

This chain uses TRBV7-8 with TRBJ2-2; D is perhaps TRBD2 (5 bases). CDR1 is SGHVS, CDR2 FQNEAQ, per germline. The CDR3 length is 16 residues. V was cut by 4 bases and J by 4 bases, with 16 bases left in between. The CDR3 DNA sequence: TGTGCCAGCAGCTCAGAAACGGCCGGAGGCACCGGGGAGCTGTTTTTT. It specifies CASSSETAGGTGELFF.

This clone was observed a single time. The CDR3 DNA follows: TGCGCCAGCAGCCCATGGACTAGCGGGGGCACAGATACGCAGTATTTT. As protein: CASSPWTSGGTDTQYF. V gene TRBV5-1 combines with J gene TRBJ2-3; 12 nucleotides align to TRBD2. V gave up 4 bases and J gave up 1 base; unmatched junction bases: 4. Germline assignment: CDR1 SGHRS and CDR2 YFSETQ. The CDR3 spans 16 residues.

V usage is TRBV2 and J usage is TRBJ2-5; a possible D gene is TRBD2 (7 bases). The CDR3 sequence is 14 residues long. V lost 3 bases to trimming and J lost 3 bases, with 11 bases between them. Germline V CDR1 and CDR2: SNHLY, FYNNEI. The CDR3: CASSEGGQEETQYF. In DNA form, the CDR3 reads TGTGCCAGCAGTGAGGGGGGGCAGGAAGAGACCCAGTACTTC.

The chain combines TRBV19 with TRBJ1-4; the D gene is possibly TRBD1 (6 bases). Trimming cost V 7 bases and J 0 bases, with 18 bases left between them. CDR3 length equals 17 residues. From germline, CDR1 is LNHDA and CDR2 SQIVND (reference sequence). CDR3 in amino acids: CASTVGRGGATNEKLFF. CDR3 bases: TGTGCCAGTACCGTGGGGAGGGGGGGAGCAACTAATGAAAAACTGTTTTTT.

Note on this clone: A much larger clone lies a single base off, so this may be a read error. DNA for the CDR3: TGTGCCAGCAGGACCGACAGCATGAACACTGAAGCTTTCTTT. As protein: CASRTDSMNTEAFF. The chain is built from TRBV2 and TRBJ1-1, with D possibly matching TRBD1 (5 bases). The length of the CDR3 is 14 residues. Germline assignment: CDR1 SNHLY and CDR2 FYNNEI. The V end lost 6 bases, the J end lost 0 bases, and 11 bases lay between the germline ends.

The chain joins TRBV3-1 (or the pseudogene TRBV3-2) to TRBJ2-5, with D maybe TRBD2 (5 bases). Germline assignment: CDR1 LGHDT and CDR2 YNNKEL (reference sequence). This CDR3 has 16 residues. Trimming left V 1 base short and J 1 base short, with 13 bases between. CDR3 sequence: CASSQVFGKGQETQYF. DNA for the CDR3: TGTGCCAGCAGCCAAGTATTCGGGAAGGGCCAAGAGACCCAGTACTTC.

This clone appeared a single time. CDR3 residues: CSVLGGNTGELFF. The CDR3 coding sequence is TGCAGCGTTTTAGGGGGGAACACCGGGGAGCTGTTTTTT. The rearrangement links TRBV29-1 to TRBJ2-2, with TRBD1 as a possible D gene (6 bases). CDR1 is SQVTM and CDR2 is ANQGSEA in the germline V gene. The V gene lost 5 bases and the J gene lost 1 base, with 8 bases spanning the gap. This CDR3 region has 13 residues.

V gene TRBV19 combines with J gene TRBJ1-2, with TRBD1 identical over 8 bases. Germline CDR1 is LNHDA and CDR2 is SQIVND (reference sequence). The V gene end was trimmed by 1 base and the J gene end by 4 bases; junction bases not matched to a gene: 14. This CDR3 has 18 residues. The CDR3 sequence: CASSIVPGQVHLGYGYTF. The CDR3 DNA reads TGTGCCAGTAGTATAGTCCCGGGACAGGTCCACCTCGGCTATGGCTACACCTTC.

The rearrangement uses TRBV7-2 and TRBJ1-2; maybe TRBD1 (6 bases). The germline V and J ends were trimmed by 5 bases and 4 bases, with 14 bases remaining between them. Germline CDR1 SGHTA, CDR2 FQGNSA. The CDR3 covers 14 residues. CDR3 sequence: CASSPKTGAYGYTF. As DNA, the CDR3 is TGTGCCAGCAGCCCAAAGACAGGTGCCTATGGCTACACCTTC.

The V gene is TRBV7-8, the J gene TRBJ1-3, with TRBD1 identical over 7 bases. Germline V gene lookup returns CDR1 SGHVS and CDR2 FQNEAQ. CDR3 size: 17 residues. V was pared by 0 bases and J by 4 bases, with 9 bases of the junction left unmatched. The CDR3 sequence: CASSLAHRGVSGNTIYF. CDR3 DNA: TGTGCCAGCAGCTTAGCGCACAGGGGAGTCTCCGGAAACACCATATATTTT.

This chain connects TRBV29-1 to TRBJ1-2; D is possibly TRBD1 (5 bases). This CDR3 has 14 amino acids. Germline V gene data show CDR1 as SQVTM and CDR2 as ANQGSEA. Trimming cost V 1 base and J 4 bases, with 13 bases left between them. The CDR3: CSVEGQGRPYGYTF. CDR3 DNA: TGCAGCGTTGAAGGGCAGGGTCGGCCCTATGGCTACACCTTC.